Each of the 17 T cell receptor beta chains below was sequenced from the same sample in a study of breast tumors, draining lymph nodes, adjacent tissues (dated by TCRdb to 2016 to 2018). Lymph node samples came from the axillary draining lymph nodes of breast cancer patients. Library generation was performed with multiplex PCR. TCRdb lists the instrument as Illumina HiSeq 2000. The raw public data were reprocessed by TCRdb itself: fastp quality trimming at Q25, MiXCR clonotype calling, in-frame beta chains only. Each entry is one CDR3 protein sequence, shown with its most common DNA and genes. The sample records fewer than 200,000 distinct CDR3 sequences, approximately 30% of which are singletons. The ten biggest clones cover about 3.9% of the sample. Input material: axillary lymph node tissue. These receptors all come from a female donor with breast cancer. Some clones in this sample may be carry-over from other donors' samples.

In its sample, this clonotype was seen many times. CDR3 DNA: TGTGCCAGTAGTATAGGTCTGGGGACAGGGCTTAGCAATCAGCCCCAGCATTTT. The encoded protein is CASSIGLGTGLSNQPQHF. This rearrangement joins TRBV19 to TRBJ1-5, with TRBD1 matching over 9 bases. With V trimmed by 1 base and J by 0 bases, 7 bases remained unmatched. CDR3 length: 18 amino acids. The V gene's germline CDR1 is LNHDA and CDR2 SQIVND (reference sequence).

This clonotype was counted at least ten times. The rearrangement uses TRBV6-5 and TRBJ2-2; D is perhaps TRBD1 (5 bases). This CDR3 spans 15 amino acids. Germline V gene data show CDR1 as MNHEY and CDR2 as SVGAGI. Trimming cost V 2 bases and J 9 bases, with 16 bases left between them. The CDR3 coding sequence is TGTGCCAGCAGTTACGAAGGGGCGTTCGCCCGGGAGCTGTTTTTT. Amino acids: CASSYEGAFARELFF.

Only a few counts were recorded for this clonotype. Being one base from a much bigger clone, this may be a read error. The chain carries TRBV20-1 and TRBJ1-2; possible D gene TRBD1, 6 bases. The CDR3 has 13 residues. CDR1 is DFQATT and CDR2 is SNEGSKA in the germline V gene (reference sequence). The CDR3 spells CSASNRDGYGYAF. CDR3 nucleotides: TGCAGTGCTAGTAACAGGGATGGCTATGGCTACGCCTTC.

The J gene is TRBJ2-5, the V gene TRBV6-2 or TRBV6-3; TRBD1 matches at 7 bases. Unmatched junction bases numbered 19, after V lost 6 bases and J lost 0 bases. Germline-derived CDR1 and CDR2 are MNHEY and SVGEGT. CDR3 length: 19 amino acids. The CDR3 loop reads CASSQRTYLTGPDQETQYF. The CDR3 DNA follows: TGTGCCAGCAGCCAACGAACCTATCTGACAGGGCCCGACCAAGAGACCCAGTACTTC.

This clonotype occurred many times. A read error may be the cause here, since a much bigger clone is one base away. V usage is TRBV20-1 and J usage is TRBJ2-7, with 7 positions matching TRBD2. CDR3 size: 13 residues. Germline CDR1 DFQATT, CDR2 SNEGSKA (reference sequence). CDR3 nucleotides: TGCAGTGCTAGAGTGCCCGGGGACTACGCGCAGTACTTC. As protein: CSARVPGDYAQYF.

Regarding this clonotype: It may be a read error: a sequence one base away is much more abundant. J is TRBJ2-1 and V is TRBV11-2, with 7 bases matching TRBD2. Germline loops: CDR1 SGHAT, CDR2 FQNNGV. This CDR3 is built from 16 residues. This CDR3 reads CAGSLSGAGRGDEQFF. CDR3 DNA sequence: TGTGCCGGCAGCTTATCAGGAGCGGGGCGGGGAGATGAGCAGTTCTTC.

Many counts were recorded for this clonotype. This sequence joins TRBV7-2 and TRBJ2-1; 10 bases line up with TRBD2. Germline assignment: CDR1 SGHTA and CDR2 FQGNSA. CDR3 length: 15 residues. V shed 3 bases and J 5 bases; nucleotides not matched to a gene: 4. The CDR3 reads CASSFVAGGNNEQFF. The CDR3 DNA reads as TGTGCCAGCAGCTTCGTAGCGGGGGGTAACAATGAGCAGTTCTTC. Complete variable domain (other parts from reference TRBV7-2 and TRBJ2-1): GAGVSQSPSNKVTEKGKDVELRCDPISGHTALYWYRQSLGQGLEFLIYFQGNSAPDKSGLPSDRFSAERTGGSVSTLTIQRTQQEDSAVYLCASSFVAGGNNEQFFGPGTRLTVL.

At least ten counts were recorded for this clonotype. This chain uses TRBV7-2 with TRBJ2-5; D ambiguous. V was shortened by 5 bases and J by 1 base, with 8 bases between the two germline ends. Germline loops: CDR1 SGHTA, CDR2 FQGNSA. The CDR3 is 13 amino acids. CDR3 loop: CASSIRPQETQYF. The CDR3 coding sequence is TGTGCCAGCAGCATTCGCCCCCAAGAGACCCAGTACTTC.

Turning to this clonotype: A read error may be the cause here, since a much bigger clone is one base away. The rearrangement links TRBV19 to TRBJ2-2; TRBD1 agrees at 8 bases. The trim removed 3 bases at V and 2 bases at J, leaving 11 bases unmatched. The CDR3 runs to 18 residues. Per germline, CDR1 LNHDA and CDR2 SQIVND (reference sequence). In DNA, the CDR3 is TGTGCCAGTAGTATGTTAGCTTGGGGACAGGCCAACACCGGGGAGCTGTTTTTT. It is translated as CASSMLAWGQANTGELFF.

This clonotype appeared a few times. The V call is TRBV10-1, the J call TRBJ1-5; D is undetermined. CDR1 and CDR2 from the germline V gene are WNHNN and SYGVQD (reference sequence). This CDR3 comprises 12 residues. The V end lost 0 bases, the J end lost 6 bases, and 3 bases lay between the germline ends. The CDR3 DNA reads as TGCGCCAGCAGTGAGTCGGGTCAGCCCCAGCATTTT. This sequence encodes CASSESGQPQHF.

The chain couples TRBV5-4 to TRBJ1-2; no firm D call. Trimming left V 1 base short and J 10 bases short, with 11 bases between. The CDR3 is made up of 12 amino acids. Germline loops: CDR1 SGHNT, CDR2 YYREEE (reference sequence). The CDR3 region is CASSLSGRNYTF. Written as DNA, the CDR3 is TGTGCCAGCAGCTTGAGCGGGAGGAACTACACCTTC.

The CDR3 protein is CASSRGGNSRDTQYF. CDR3 bases: TGTGCCAGCAGTAGGGGGGGGAATAGTAGGGATACGCAGTATTTT. The J gene is TRBJ2-3, the V gene TRBV9; TRBD2 is a possible D gene (7 bases). Trimming took 5 bases from V and 6 from J, leaving 19 bases between them. CDR1 and CDR2 from the germline V gene are SGDLS and YYNGEE. The CDR3 sequence is 15 residues long.

Of note for this clonotype: One end of the junction varies from germline; a read error may be responsible. The chain recombines TRBV19 with TRBJ2-5, with TRBD1 identical over 10 bases. Germline values: CDR1 LNHDA, CDR2 SQIVND (reference sequence). The CDR3 totals 15 residues. CDR3 sequence (DNA): TGTGCCAGTAGTAACTACGGGACAGGGGTTGAGACCCAGCGCTTC. Protein: CASSNYGTGVETQRF.

About this clonotype itself: The CDR3 end shows no conserved phenylalanine or tryptophan, and so a read error is likely. V gene TRBV15 combines with J gene TRBJ2-7, with D tentatively TRBD2 (6 bases). Germline CDR1 reads LNHNV; CDR2 reads YYDKDF (reference sequence). The germline V and J ends were trimmed by 0 bases and 4 bases, with 16 bases remaining between them. The CDR3 spans 16 residues. CDR3 bases: TGTGCCACCAGCAGAGATTGGGGGGACGGGGCTTACGAGCAGTACTCC. It is translated as CATSRDWGDGAYEQYS.

CDR3 in DNA: TGTGCCAGCAGCCACCTCGGACTGGGCACTGAAGCTTTCTTT. Its protein product is CASSHLGLGTEAFF. The chain links TRBV4-2 to TRBJ1-1, with D unresolved. The V end lost 3 bases, the J end lost 4 bases, and 12 bases lay between the germline ends. Germline V gene data show CDR1 as LGHNA and CDR2 as YNFKEQ. This CDR3 spans 14 amino acids.

This clonotype was counted at least ten times. V gene TRBV3-1 combines with J gene TRBJ2-3; TRBD2 agrees at 12 bases. V was pared by 1 base and J by 8 bases, with 7 bases of the junction left unmatched. The CDR3 is made up of 16 amino acids. Germline lookup yields CDR1 LGHDT and CDR2 YNNKEL (reference sequence). The CDR3 reads CASSQGLAGGIGTQYF. CDR3 bases: TGTGCCAGCAGCCAAGGGCTAGCGGGAGGGATAGGTACGCAGTATTTT.

The table lists this clonotype with many counts. This chain uses TRBV5-4 with TRBJ2-1; no firm D call. This CDR3 region has 14 residues. V dropped 3 bases and J dropped 10 bases, with 17 bases sitting between them. The germline gives CDR1 SGHNT, CDR2 YYREEE (reference sequence). CDR3 nucleotides: TGTGCCAGCAGCTCCTCGGACGGGTCCATCGAGCAGTTCTTC. Amino acids: CASSSSDGSIEQFF. Variable domain in full (rest from reference TRBV5-4 and TRBJ2-1): ETGVTQSPTHLIKTRGQQVTLRCSSQSGHNTVSWYQQALGQGPQFIFQYYREEENGRGNFPPRFSGLQFPNYSSELNVNALELDDSALYLCASSSSDGSIEQFFGPGTRLTVL.